This T cell receptor (beta chain) was obtained from a study of shared clonotypes between healthy human individuals. Notes on the study in general: Relative to clonotypes present in all four donors, those not shared had lower generation probabilities. The authors sampled blood alone, and tissue repertoires likely differ. Measured sharing among donors was expected to vary with sequencing depth.

The repertoire was sequenced with immunoSEQ multiplex PCR; TCRdb's copy has only in-frame clones and lacks some. The table records 2 million or so clones, around 96% of them present only once. Selected positively for CCR7 and CD45RO-negative, naive CD8 cells excluded terminally differentiated effector memory CD45RA+ cells. Comments on this clone: Its antigen is as yet unknown.

The J segment lost 7 bases and the V segment lost 1 base, leaving 7 bases of the junction unmatched. There are 15 residues in the CDR3. CDR1 and CDR2 from the germline V gene are SEHNR and FQNEAQ (reference sequence). The genes are TRBV7-9 and TRBJ2-7, with 10 bases that match TRBD1. Input material: naive CD8+ T cells sorted from blood. The TCR originated in a man aged 18 to 29 in good health. The CDR3 loop is CASSLDDRGRVEQYF. As DNA, the CDR3 is TGTGCCAGCAGCTTAGATGACAGGGGGCGCGTAGAGCAGTACTTC.